This TCR beta chain was profiled in a study of blood T cell repertoires in COVID-19 (dated by TCRdb to 2020 to 2021). Regarding the study in general: The collaborator samples originated in the United States, Italy and Spain and spanned the acute and convalescent phases of COVID-19. Where available, HLA class I and class II types were obtained from metadata supplied by the sample provider rather than from assay-based typing. Nearly every sample came with metadata listing a de-identified subject ID, COVID-19 status, age in years and sex. The material from the prospective study consisted of cDNA or gDNA derived from T cells, B-cell-depleted T cells, or PBMCs. Deeply sampled blood TCRbeta repertoires from subjects exposed to, actively infected with, or recovered from COVID-19 were included in the dataset. A freely available public database, intended as a resource for researchers studying the immune response to SARS-CoV-2, is where the repertoires were released. Samples came from the ongoing ImmuneRACE study (first 160 participants) plus 1,254 subjects from 6 global collaborators.

CDR1 and CDR2 (GTSNPN, SVGIG) derive from the germline V gene (reference sequence). V sheds 3 bases and J sheds 1 base, leaving 10 bases between their ends. Inclusive of the bounding cysteine and phenylalanine, the CDR3 is 15 residues long. The only DNA kept is the CDR3, 45 bases in frame from the first base. TCRbeta CDR3 regions were amplified from genomic DNA using the immunoSEQ Assay, a bias-controlled multiplex PCR. The original pipeline was this. The number of nucleated cells in each sample was estimated from the amplification of reference gene primers within the assay. Sequence reads were collapsed and filtered to measure the absolute abundance of every unique TCRbeta CDR3 rearrangement. For each sample, productive Simpson clonality was calculated as the square root of Simpson's diversity index across productive rearrangements. This immuneACCESS table, as held by TCRdb, lists in-frame sequences with V and J called but not all clones. Of the missing ones, under half trace to an unresolved V gene in checked studies; the others have no known cause. V and J calls plus clone size are reproduced from that table; the DNA served to infer D and trimming. This sample comprises 230,000 or so clones, more than 70% of them detected only once. Roughly 8.7% of the sample belongs to the ten largest clones.

What the work shows at the level of the full study, not this receptor alone: How much clinical and demographic metadata was included differed by source and by participant, and the metadata was provided uncurated.

Regarding this clone: It lacks a known antigen. There are no base qualities to consult, and no much larger clone falls within one base.

Each collaborating institution followed its own protocols to collect whole blood in K2EDTA tubes. For TCRbeta analysis, collaborator samples were shipped as frozen whole blood, as isolated PBMCs, or as DNA extracted from either sample type. The receptor chain draws on TRBV30 and TRBJ1-6; the D gene is perhaps TRBD1, on 6 matching bases. This TCR came from a man between 35 and 55 years old with active or convalescent COVID-19. Sequencing used peripheral blood. The DNA reads as follows: TGTGCCTGGAGGGATCAGGGGTCCTATAATTCACCCCTCCACTTT. Translated, it gives CAWRDQGSYNSPLHF.